Listed here are 14 T cell receptor beta chains from one sample, sequenced in a study of T-cell reconstitution after alpha-beta-depleted transplantation in children. TCRbeta library preparation incorporated unique molecular identifiers. Each CDR3 protein is one row after TCRdb ran MiXCR on the PCR reads. The sample lists 70,000 to 95,000 distinct CDR3 sequences, 15% to 19% seen once, with roughly 21% in the top ten. The sample here was PBMCs, mostly from graft donor cells, taken 180 days after TCRalphabeta/CD19-depleted stem cell transplant. These receptors all come from a male patient between 2 and 10 years old who had a stem cell transplant for acute lymphoblastic leukemia, so the T cells may come from the graft donor.

The J gene is TRBJ1-5, the V gene TRBV6-2 or TRBV6-3; TRBD1 matches 11 bases. CDR3 length equals 15 residues. CDR1 is MNHEY and CDR2 is SVGEGT in the germline V gene. Trimming cost V 6 bases and J 6 bases; bases outside gene matches: 7. CDR3 sequence reads: CASRWGQGDSQPQHF. In DNA form, the CDR3 reads TGTGCCAGCAGATGGGGACAGGGGGACAGTCAGCCCCAGCATTTT.

This clonotype was seen a handful of times. The J gene is TRBJ2-1, the V gene TRBV12-3 or TRBV12-4, with D perhaps TRBD2 (6 bases). This CDR3 has 14 amino acids. With 6 bases removed from V and 6 bases from J, the gap between germline ends came to 15 bases. CDR3 DNA: TGTGCCAGCAGCCCGGGGAGGCAGGGCAATGAGCAGTTCTTC. It is translated as CASSPGRQGNEQFF.

The rearrangement uses TRBV10-2 and TRBJ2-6, with D unresolved. The CDR3 totals 15 residues. The V gene lost 1 base and the J gene lost 4 bases, with 8 bases spanning the gap. From germline, CDR1 is WSHSY and CDR2 SAAADI. CDR3 residues: CASSEWHPGANVLTF. In DNA, the CDR3 is TGCGCCAGCAGTGAGTGGCATCCCGGGGCCAACGTCCTGACTTTC.

The V call is TRBV27, the J call TRBJ1-2; no clear D gene. Germline values: CDR1 MNHEY, CDR2 SMNVEV (reference sequence). The CDR3 is 14 amino acids. The V end lost 3 bases, the J end lost 4 bases, and 12 bases lay between the germline ends. Here the CDR3 DNA reads TGTGCCAGCAGTTTTTCCCCCTGGAGCTATGGCTACACCTTC. Protein product: CASSFSPWSYGYTF.

The sample holds a few counts of this clonotype. The V and J genes are TRBV6-5 and TRBJ1-1; D is perhaps TRBD1 (5 bases). Germline V gene sequence: CDR1 MNHEY, CDR2 SVGAGI. The CDR3 has 13 residues. V shed 7 bases and J shed 4 bases, with 13 bases lying between them. This chain's CDR3 is CASKLQEFTEAFF. The CDR3 region has the DNA TGTGCCAGCAAATTACAGGAGTTCACTGAAGCTTTCTTT.

This clonotype was seen only a few times. This rearrangement joins TRBV6-1 to TRBJ2-5, with 9 nucleotides matching TRBD1. From germline, CDR1 is MNHNS and CDR2 SASEGT. The junction had 12 bases not matched to a gene; V was cut back by 10 bases and J by 3 bases. The CDR3 runs 15 residues. CDR3 in amino acids: CATRGTDRGEETQYF. CDR3 sequence (DNA): TGTGCCACCAGGGGTACCGACAGGGGGGAAGAGACCCAGTACTTC.

This clonotype showed up just a few times. The chain employs TRBV12-3 or TRBV12-4 and TRBJ1-6; D unclear. This CDR3 comprises 15 residues. Trimming removed 6 bases from V and 9 bases from J, with 18 bases in between. The CDR3 DNA is TGTGCCAGCAGCCAGAGGTGGATCATCTTTTCACCCCTCCACTTT. It specifies CASSQRWIIFSPLHF.

This clonotype was found a few times. The genes are TRBV12-3 or TRBV12-4 and TRBJ1-5; possibly TRBD1 for D (5 bases). The CDR3 runs 14 residues. V was pared by 3 bases and J by 7 bases, with 13 bases between. CDR3 residues: CASSLEGTEQPQHF. DNA for the CDR3: TGTGCCAGCAGTTTGGAGGGGACGGAGCAGCCCCAGCATTTT.

This clonotype was observed a few times. The chain combines TRBV6-2 or TRBV6-3 with TRBJ2-7; D is undetermined. The germline V gene encodes CDR1 MNHEY and CDR2 SVGEGT. The CDR3 is made up of 10 amino acids. Trimming took 4 bases from V and 7 from J, leaving 5 bases between them. The CDR3 DNA is TGTGCCAGCAGTTCGCAAGAGCAGTACTTC. It encodes CASSSQEQYF.

The chain uses TRBV12-3 or TRBV12-4 and TRBJ1-2; unclear D gene. The CDR3 has 13 residues. Trimming took off 3 bases at V and 2 bases at J, with 7 bases between the two ends. CDR3 in DNA: TGTGCCAGCAGTTTTTGGGAAAACTATGGCTACACCTTC. It encodes CASSFWENYGYTF.

In regard to this clonotype: The junction and the germline gene differ at one end; a read error may be behind it. The chain is built from TRBV20-1 and TRBJ2-1, with a possible D match to TRBD1 (6 bases). The CDR3 is made up of 12 amino acids. Looked up from germline, CDR1 is DFQATT and CDR2 is SNEGSKA (reference sequence). The CDR3 loop reads CSARTGYNEQLF. The CDR3 nucleotides read TGCAGTGCTAGGACAGGCTACAATGAGCAGCTCTTC.

This clonotype has just a few counts. The CDR3 region is CASRRGSHSNTEAFF. CDR3 DNA: TGTGCCAGCAGAAGGGGGAGTCATTCGAACACTGAAGCTTTCTTT. The J gene is TRBJ1-1, the V gene TRBV7-9, with a weak D call TRBD1 (6 bases). This CDR3 contains 15 residues. Trimming shortened V by 6 bases and J by 1 base, and 15 bases separated the two germline ends. Germline loops: CDR1 SEHNR, CDR2 FQNEAQ (reference sequence). Drawing the rest from reference TRBV7-9 and TRBJ1-1, the complete variable domain is DTGVSQNPRHKITKRGQNVTFRCDPISEHNRLYWYRQTLGQGPEFLTYFQNEAQLEKSRLLSDRFSAERPKGSFSTLEIQRTEQGDSAMYLCASRRGSHSNTEAFFGQGTRLTVV.

This chain joins TRBV20-1 and TRBJ1-1; TRBD1 aligns across 7 bases. This CDR3 comprises 15 residues. Germline CDR1 reads DFQATT; CDR2 reads SNEGSKA (reference sequence). V trimming: 7 bases; J trimming: 4 bases; junction bases outside the gene matches: 15. The CDR3: CSGPLRGGAGTEAFF. CDR3 nucleotides: TGCAGTGGACCCCTAAGAGGGGGCGCTGGCACTGAAGCTTTCTTT.

With regard to this clonotype: A much larger clone sits a single nucleotide away, making a read error possible. The chain combines TRBV20-1 with TRBJ2-7; 8 bases agree with TRBD1. This CDR3 has 15 amino acids. The germline CDR1 and CDR2 sequences are DFQATT and SNEGSKA (reference sequence). CDR3 DNA: TGCAATGCTAGAGATCTCGGACAGGGCCTTTACGAGCAGTACTTC. Its translation is CNARDLGQGLYEQYF.